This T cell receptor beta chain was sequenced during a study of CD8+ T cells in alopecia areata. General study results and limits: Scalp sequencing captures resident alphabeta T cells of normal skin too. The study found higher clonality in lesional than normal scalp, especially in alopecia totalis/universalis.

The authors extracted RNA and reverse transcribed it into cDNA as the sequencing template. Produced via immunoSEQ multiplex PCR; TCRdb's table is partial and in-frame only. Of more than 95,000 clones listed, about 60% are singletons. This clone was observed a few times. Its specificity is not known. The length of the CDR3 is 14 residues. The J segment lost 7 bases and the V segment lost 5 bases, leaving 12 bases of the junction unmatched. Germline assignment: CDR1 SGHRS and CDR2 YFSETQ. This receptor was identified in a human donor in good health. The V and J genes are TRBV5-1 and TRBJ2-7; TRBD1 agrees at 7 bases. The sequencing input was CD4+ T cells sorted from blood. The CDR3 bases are TGCGCCAGCAGTTTTAACGCCGGGACAGTTGAGCAGTACTTC. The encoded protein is CASSFNAGTVEQYF. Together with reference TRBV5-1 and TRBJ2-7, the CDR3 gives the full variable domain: KAGVTQTPRYLIKTRGQQVTLSCSPISGHRSVSWYQQTPGQGLQFLFEYFSETQRNKGNFPGRFSGRQFSNSRSEMNVSTLELGDSALYLCASSFNAGTVEQYFGPGTRLTVT.